These 32 T cell receptor beta chains were all obtained from the same sample, sequenced in a study of blood T cell repertoires in COVID-19. Clones were sequenced by immunoSEQ multiplex PCR, and TCRdb holds only the in-frame ones, with some missing. The table lists nearly 200,000 clones, about 90% of them singletons. Specimen: peripheral blood. The receptors come from a woman aged 70-85 years with acute or convalescent COVID-19.

The table lists this clone with a few counts. This chain joins TRBV7-9 and TRBJ2-1, with TRBD1 as a possible D gene (5 bases). This CDR3 region has 13 residues. V lost 4 bases and J lost 9, with 13 bases in between. Germline V lookup: CDR1 SEHNR, CDR2 FQNEAQ (reference sequence). Written as DNA, the CDR3 is TGTGCCAGCAGCTCTTCAGGGATGAGTGAGCAGTTCTTC. Its protein is CASSSSGMSEQFF.

This clone was counted between two and nine times. The chain links TRBV27 to TRBJ1-6, with a tentative D call TRBD1 (6 bases). V was clipped by 6 bases and J by 7 bases, with 13 bases between them. The CDR3 has 14 amino acids. CDR1 is MNHEY and CDR2 is SMNVEV in the germline V gene (reference sequence). CDR3 amino acids: CASRSTTGNSPLHF. The CDR3, as DNA: TGTGCCAGCAGGAGCACTACAGGGAATTCACCCCTCCACTTT.

The chain uses TRBV9 and TRBJ1-4; D unresolved. This CDR3 comprises 15 residues. The germline V and J ends were trimmed by 4 bases and 0 bases, with 10 bases remaining between them. Looked up from germline, CDR1 is SGDLS and CDR2 is YYNGEE. This CDR3 reads CASSPSWATNEKLFF. CDR3 coding DNA: TGTGCCAGCAGCCCTAGTTGGGCAACTAATGAAAAACTGTTTTTT.

The chain employs TRBV11-2 and TRBJ2-1; no reliable D call. This CDR3 has 15 residues. Looked up from germline, CDR1 is SGHAT and CDR2 is FQNNGV. Trimming took off 1 base at V and 6 bases at J, with 13 bases between the two ends. The CDR3 loop is CASSLVLARRNEQFF. Written as DNA, the CDR3 is TGTGCCAGCAGCTTAGTCTTAGCCCGTCGCAATGAGCAGTTCTTC.

The J gene is TRBJ1-2, the V gene TRBV5-4; tentatively, D is TRBD1 (5 bases). Looked up from germline, CDR1 is SGHNT and CDR2 is YYREEE (reference sequence). Trimming stripped 4 bases from V and 5 bases from J, with 9 bases between. The CDR3 consists of 12 residues. The CDR3 region has the DNA TGTGCCAGCAGCCGCGACAGATATGGCTACACCTTC. It translates to CASSRDRYGYTF.

V usage is TRBV7-2 and J usage is TRBJ2-7; D is perhaps TRBD1 (7 bases). The ends were cut back, 5 bases at V and 1 base at J, with 18 bases in the middle. CDR3 size: 16 residues. From germline, CDR1 is SGHTA and CDR2 FQGNSA. CDR3 sequence: CASSPGQGGGSYEQYF. CDR3 nucleotide sequence: TGTGCCAGCAGCCCCGGGCAGGGGGGAGGTTCCTACGAGCAGTACTTC.

This clone was counted only a few times. The chain's CDR3 is CASSPRDSLYEQYF. CDR3 nucleotides: TGTGCCAGCAGCCCTCGGGACAGTTTATACGAGCAGTACTTC. The rearrangement joins TRBV7-9 to TRBJ2-7; 7 nucleotides align to TRBD1. V dropped 5 bases and J dropped 4; count of bases not matched to a gene: 8. CDR3 length: 14 residues. Looked up from germline, CDR1 is SEHNR and CDR2 is FQNEAQ (reference sequence).

The rearrangement uses TRBV3-1 (or the pseudogene TRBV3-2) and TRBJ2-3; TRBD2 is a possible D gene (5 bases). From germline, CDR1 is LGHDT and CDR2 YNNKEL (reference sequence). Trimming took 4 bases from V and 1 from J, leaving 6 bases between them. There are 13 residues in the CDR3. In DNA form, the CDR3 reads TGTGCCAGCAGCCCCGGGGGCACAGATACGCAGTATTTT. It encodes CASSPGGTDTQYF.

As for this clone: The identical CDR3 is also encoded by other nucleotide sequences in the sample. The rearrangement joins TRBV18 to TRBJ2-1, with D tentatively TRBD1 (5 bases). Between the trimmed V and J ends, which lost 3 bases and 10 bases, there was a span of 10 bases. There are 12 residues in the CDR3. Germline V lookup: CDR1 KGHSH, CDR2 LQKENI. CDR3 residues: CASSPSGQEQFF. Written as DNA, the CDR3 is TGTGCCAGCTCACCCTCAGGACAAGAGCAGTTCTTC.

As DNA, the CDR3 is TGTGCCAGCAGCTTATCGCCGGACAGGGCCGCCTATGGCTACACCTTC. Protein sequence: CASSLSPDRAAYGYTF. The chain combines TRBV11-2 with TRBJ1-2; TRBD1 agrees at 8 bases. The CDR3 totals 16 residues. In germline, CDR1 is SGHAT, CDR2 FQNNGV. V lost 2 bases to trimming and J lost 4 bases; unmatched junction nucleotides: 9.

This clone was counted a few times. This sequence joins TRBV20-1 and TRBJ2-1, with D maybe TRBD2 (5 bases). This CDR3 has 11 amino acids. Germline CDR1 is DFQATT and CDR2 is SNEGSKA (reference sequence). Trimming removed 5 bases from V and 6 bases from J, with 8 bases in between. Written as DNA, the CDR3 is TGCAGTGCTCAGCGGTTCAATGAGCAGTTCTTC. Translation: CSAQRFNEQFF.

This chain links TRBV5-1 with TRBJ1-1, with a possible D match to TRBD1 (5 bases). The CDR3 contains 15 residues. Trimming removed 2 bases at V and 4 bases at J, with 15 bases between. The germline CDR1 and CDR2 sequences are SGHRS and YFSETQ. This chain's CDR3 is CASSFYGAEGTEAFF. CDR3 DNA sequence: TGCGCCAGCAGCTTCTACGGGGCGGAGGGCACTGAAGCTTTCTTT.

The rearrangement joins TRBV14 to TRBJ2-7; 10 bases agree with TRBD2. Germline assignment: CDR1 SGHDN and CDR2 FVKESK. The trim removed 1 base at V and 3 bases at J, leaving 6 bases unmatched. The CDR3 is made up of 16 amino acids. This CDR3 is CASSQVTSGRVYEQYF. The DNA of the CDR3 is TGTGCCAGCAGCCAAGTCACCAGCGGGAGGGTCTACGAGCAGTACTTC.

This chain links TRBV7-9 with TRBJ2-6; the D gene is possibly TRBD1 (5 bases). Trimming took off 6 bases at V and 0 bases at J, with 6 bases between the two ends. Germline values: CDR1 SEHNR, CDR2 FQNEAQ (reference sequence). The CDR3 is 14 amino acids. The CDR3 bases are TGTGCCAGCAGAGACAGCTCTGGGGCCAACGTCCTGACTTTC. Translation gives CASRDSSGANVLTF.

The chain links TRBV4-1 to TRBJ2-5; possible D gene TRBD1, 6 bases. Trimming took off 2 bases at V and 1 base at J, with 8 bases between the two ends. This CDR3 spans 14 amino acids. Germline values: CDR1 MGHRA, CDR2 YSYEKL. The CDR3 nucleotides are TGCGCCAGCAGCCAAACAGGGACCCAAGAGACCCAGTACTTC. This encodes CASSQTGTQETQYF.

This chain uses TRBV2 with TRBJ1-5; 9 bases are a match to TRBD1. The CDR3 totals 13 residues. CDR1 is SNHLY, CDR2 FYNNEI, per germline. The V and J ends lost 8 bases and 7 bases, in that order; junction bases with no gene match: 6. The CDR3 DNA is TGTGCCAGCGGGGGACAGGGAGGACAGCCCCAGCATTTT. Translated, it gives CASGGQGGQPQHF.

The chain links TRBV5-5 to TRBJ2-7; D is possibly TRBD1 (6 bases). Trimming removed 4 bases from V and 2 bases from J, with 16 bases in between. The CDR3 runs to 15 residues. CDR1 and CDR2 from the germline V gene are SGHKS and YYEKEE (reference sequence). The CDR3 loop reads CASSIRDIDPYEQYF. CDR3 coding DNA: TGTGCCAGCAGCATCCGGGACATAGATCCCTACGAGCAGTACTTC.

The table lists this clone with a few counts. This chain uses TRBV12-3 or TRBV12-4 with TRBJ1-4; possible D gene TRBD1, 5 bases. V was cut by 7 bases and J by 10 bases, with 16 bases left in between. The CDR3 consists of 13 residues. The CDR3, as DNA: TGTGCCAGCACCCTGGGGGGGGTGAGAAAACTGTTTTTT. This encodes CASTLGGVRKLFF.

The rearrangement uses TRBV19 and TRBJ2-3; D may be TRBD1 (7 bases). V was pared by 7 bases and J by 8 bases, with 22 bases between. The CDR3 length is 15 residues. The germline gives CDR1 LNHDA, CDR2 SQIVND (reference sequence). The CDR3 DNA follows: TGTGCCAGTATGCAGGGGGGACAAGGGTTTTCTACGCAGTATTTT. Amino acids: CASMQGGQGFSTQYF.

The chain links TRBV27 to TRBJ2-2; 10 bases agree with TRBD1. Trimming removed 6 bases from V and 6 bases from J; junction bases left unmatched: 10. The CDR3 runs 16 residues. CDR1 and CDR2 (germline): MNHEY, SMNVEV (reference sequence). CDR3 coding DNA: TGTGCCAGCAGCTTACGCCCGGGACAGGGGTCCGGGGAGCTGTTTTTT. It yields the protein CASSLRPGQGSGELFF.

This sequence joins TRBV10-3 and TRBJ1-1; TRBD1 might be the D (6 bases). The ends were cut back, 1 base at V and 4 bases at J, with 16 bases in the middle. In germline, CDR1 is ENHRY, CDR2 SYGVKD. The CDR3 runs to 16 residues. DNA of the CDR3: TGTGCCATCAGTGAGTTACAAGGGGGAGGGGGCACTGAAGCTTTCTTT. It codes for CAISELQGGGGTEAFF.

The rearrangement uses TRBV3-1 (or the pseudogene TRBV3-2) and TRBJ2-7; weak D call: TRBD2 (7 bases). Germline assignment: CDR1 LGHDT and CDR2 YNNKEL (reference sequence). The ends were cut back, 0 bases at V and 7 bases at J, with 16 bases in the middle. CDR3 length: 15 amino acids. DNA for the CDR3: TGTGCCAGCAGCCAAGATGCGGGCGGGGGCTTAGAGCAGTACTTC. It encodes CASSQDAGGGLEQYF.

This chain connects TRBV5-6 to TRBJ1-2, with D possibly matching TRBD1 (5 bases). Germline assignment: CDR1 SGHDT and CDR2 YYEEEE. Trimming pared 4 bases from V and 6 bases from J, leaving 10 bases between. The CDR3 is made up of 12 amino acids. The CDR3 reads CASSPGGDGYTF. CDR3 DNA: TGTGCCAGCAGCCCGGGAGGGGATGGCTACACCTTC.

The chain recombines TRBV6-5 with TRBJ2-5; 8 positions match TRBD1. V shed 6 bases and J 4 bases; nucleotides not matched to a gene: 4. CDR3 size: 13 residues. Germline CDR1 is MNHEY and CDR2 is SVGAGI. In DNA form, the CDR3 reads TGTGCCAGCAGCAACGGACAGGGAGAGACCCAGTACTTC. It is translated as CASSNGQGETQYF.

In its sample, this clone was seen a few times. This sequence joins TRBV6-7 and TRBJ2-1; TRBD1 might be the D (8 bases). TRBV6-7 has ORF status, its function being uncertain. The CDR3 length is 16 residues. V lost 4 bases and J 1 base, leaving 14 bases between the germline ends. CDR3 in DNA: TGTGCCAGCAGTTCAACACAGGGGGGGTCCTACAATGAGCAGTTCTTC. This translates into CASSSTQGGSYNEQFF.

The gene calls are TRBV29-1 and TRBJ1-2; D gene unclear. CDR1 and CDR2 (germline): SQVTM, ANQGSEA. V dropped 4 bases and J dropped 8 bases, with 11 bases sitting between them. The length of the CDR3 is 11 residues. The CDR3 nucleotides read TGCAGCGTTGGAGGGCTAGAGGGCTACACCTTC. Translating gives CSVGGLEGYTF.

The chain recombines TRBV7-3 with TRBJ2-3; 10 nucleotides line up with TRBD1. The CDR3 length is 15 residues. V lost 8 bases, J lost 2 bases, and 7 bases stayed unmatched. CDR1 SGHTA and CDR2 FQGTGA come from the germline V gene. The CDR3 DNA sequence: TGTGCCAGCTCAACCGGGACAGGGGTCACAGATACGCAGTATTTT. It yields the protein CASSTGTGVTDTQYF.

The chain has TRBV14 and TRBJ2-1; D perhaps matches TRBD2 (5 bases). CDR1 and CDR2 (germline): SGHDN, FVKESK. This CDR3 spans 18 amino acids. Trimming removed 0 bases from V and 4 bases from J, with 19 bases in between. CDR3 in DNA: TGTGCCAGCAGCCAAGATAGGTCAGGCCTACGGGGTTACAATGAGCAGTTCTTC. This translates into CASSQDRSGLRGYNEQFF.

The rearrangement uses TRBV10-3 and TRBJ2-5, with a possible D match to TRBD2 (5 bases). Germline values: CDR1 ENHRY, CDR2 SYGVKD. Trimming pared 10 bases from V and 1 base from J, leaving 28 bases between. CDR3 length equals 18 residues. As DNA, the CDR3 is TGTGCCAGGATGCTAAGTCAGGCTAAGAGGGCACTCCAAGAGACCCAGTACTTC. This codes for CARMLSQAKRALQETQYF.

This clone was counted a single time. The chain joins TRBV5-1 to TRBJ2-1; a weak D match, TRBD2 (5 bases). The CDR3 is 15 amino acids. Between the trimmed V and J ends, which lost 8 bases and 4 bases, there was a span of 19 bases. In germline, CDR1 is SGHRS, CDR2 YFSETQ. CDR3 in amino acids: CASRRMAATYNEQFF. CDR3 bases: TGCGCCAGTCGGAGGATGGCAGCGACTTACAATGAGCAGTTCTTC. The whole variable domain, filled in from reference TRBV5-1 and TRBJ2-1, reads KAGVTQTPRYLIKTRGQQVTLSCSPISGHRSVSWYQQTPGQGLQFLFEYFSETQRNKGNFPGRFSGRQFSNSRSEMNVSTLELGDSALYLCASRRMAATYNEQFFGPGTRLTVL.

V usage is TRBV19 and J usage is TRBJ1-5, with TRBD1 as a possible D gene (5 bases). CDR1 is LNHDA, CDR2 SQIVND, per germline (reference sequence). Between the trimmed V and J ends, which lost 6 bases and 0 bases, there was a span of 27 bases. The CDR3 loop spans 20 amino acids. The CDR3 here is CASRHVRGGAAGYSNQPQHF. For the CDR3, the DNA is TGTGCCAGTAGACACGTTAGGGGTGGAGCAGCGGGCTATAGCAATCAGCCCCAGCATTTT.

This chain uses TRBV2 with TRBJ1-1, with D hard to call. The V and J ends lost 5 bases and 2 bases respectively, with 12 bases between them. Germline lookup yields CDR1 SNHLY and CDR2 FYNNEI. The CDR3 spans 14 residues. This chain's CDR3 is CASSPPTLNTEAFF. CDR3 nucleotides: TGTGCCAGCAGTCCCCCTACACTAAACACTGAAGCTTTCTTT. Supplemented by reference TRBV2 and TRBJ1-1, the full variable domain reads EPEVTQTPSHQVTQMGQEVILRCVPISNHLYFYWYRQILGQKVEFLVSFYNNEISEKSEIFDDQFSVERPDGSNFTLKIRSTKLEDSAMYFCASSPPTLNTEAFFGQGTRLTVV.